This is a list of T cell receptor beta chains from one sample in a study of immune evolution from preneoplasia to lung adenocarcinoma. Data came from immunoSEQ multiplex PCR; TCRdb stores just in-frame clones and leaves some out. The table has roughly 4,200 clones, more than 75% seen once; the top ten hold 14%. The sequencing input was FFPE invasive lung adenocarcinoma tissue. These receptors all stem from an older person with invasive lung adenocarcinoma. Some clones in this sample may be carry-over from other donors' samples. Both conserved end residues are part of each CDR3. Each record gives: clone size, V gene, D gene, J gene, CDR3 DNA, CDR3 protein. D genes are given only for firm matches. Not every row has a clone size; where given, it reads once, few, many or a size class.

size: -
V: TRBV9
D: -
J: TRBJ2-7
DNA: TGTGCCAGCAGCGTAGAGGGCAGTTACTACGAGCAGTACTTC
CDR3: CASSVEGSYYEQYF

size: large
V: TRBV4-1
D: -
J: TRBJ2-7
DNA: TGCGCCAGCAGCCAAAATCCGGGACATGACTACGAGCAGTACTTC
CDR3: CASSQNPGHDYEQYF

size: -
V: TRBV2
D: -
J: TRBJ2-2
DNA: TGTGCCAGCAGTGTACACACCGGGGAGCTGTTTTTT
CDR3: CASSVHTGELFF

size: -
V: TRBV7-8
D: -
J: TRBJ2-1
DNA: TGTGCCAGCAGCTTAGGGGAGATGGGGGCGGGTGGGTCCTACAATGAGCAGTTCTTC
CDR3: CASSLGEMGAGGSYNEQFF

size: -
V: TRBV4-1
D: TRBD1
J: TRBJ1-3
DNA: TGCGCCAGCAGCCATGACAGGGAGTACCACACCATATATTTT
CDR3: CASSHDREYHTIYF

size: -
V: TRBV27
D: TRBD2
J: TRBJ2-1
DNA: TGTGCCAGCAGTTTATTGACTAGCGGGAGAGCGAATGAGCAGTTCTTC
CDR3: CASSLLTSGRANEQFF

size: once
V: TRBV5-1
D: TRBD1
J: TRBJ2-2
DNA: TGCGCCAGCAGCACCGGACAGGGCGGAGGCGGGGAGCTGTTTTTT
CDR3: CASSTGQGGGGELFF

size: -
V: TRBV19
D: -
J: TRBJ1-2
DNA: TGTGCCAGTAGTAGTGACAGGAGGTATGGCTACACCTTC
CDR3: CASSSDRRYGYTF

size: once
V: TRBV7-6
D: -
J: TRBJ1-1
DNA: TGTGCCAGCAGCTTAGTAGGGGACACTGAAGCTTTCTTT
CDR3: CASSLVGDTEAFF

size: -
V: TRBV9
D: -
J: TRBJ2-6
DNA: TGTGCCAGCGAGGGCCGTCCCAGCTCTGGGGCCAACGTCCTGACTTTC
CDR3: CASEGRPSSGANVLTF

size: -
V: TRBV15
D: -
J: TRBJ2-5
DNA: TGTGCCACCAGCAGAGGTTCCTTCGCGGGGTGGTACCAAGAGACCCAGTACTTC
CDR3: CATSRGSFAGWYQETQYF

size: -
V: TRBV2
D: -
J: TRBJ1-1
DNA: TGTGCCAGCAGTCTCCAAGGGACGGCAATAATGAACACTGAAGCTTTCTTT
CDR3: CASSLQGTAIMNTEAFF

size: -
V: TRBV21-1
D: -
J: TRBJ1-2
DNA: TGTGCCAGCAAACAAAGTATTCCGAGGGGTAGCCCCTTC
CDR3: CASKQSIPRGSPF

size: -
V: TRBV5-6
D: -
J: TRBJ1-1
DNA: TGTGCCAGCAGCCTTACCTCCTGGGGTTGGGGAGAGAACACTGAAGCTTTCTTT
CDR3: CASSLTSWGWGENTEAFF

size: -
V: TRBV5-8
D: TRBD1
J: TRBJ1-1
DNA: TGTGCCAGCAGCCCCTACTCCAGACAGGGAAACACTGAAGCTTTCTTT
CDR3: CASSPYSRQGNTEAFF

size: -
V: TRBV19
D: -
J: TRBJ1-4
DNA: TGTGCCAGTACCAGGCCCTACAGGGCAATTAATGAAAAACTGTTTTTT
CDR3: CASTRPYRAINEKLFF

size: -
V: TRBV28
D: -
J: TRBJ2-5
DNA: TGTGCCAGCAGTTTAGGGGGGCGGGGAGAGACCCAGTACTTC
CDR3: CASSLGGRGETQYF

size: -
V: TRBV6-6
D: TRBD1
J: TRBJ2-1
DNA: TGTGCCAGCAGTCACCCGGGACAGCTCTCTAATGAGCAGTTCTTC
CDR3: CASSHPGQLSNEQFF

size: -
V: TRBV30
D: TRBD1
J: TRBJ1-6
DNA: TGTGCCTGGAGTGTCCAGGACAGGGATAATTCACCCCTCCACTTT
CDR3: CAWSVQDRDNSPLHF

size: once
V: TRBV27
D: TRBD2
J: TRBJ2-3
DNA: TGTGCCAGCAGTGGTCGGGGGGTGAGCACAGATACGCAGTATTTT
CDR3: CASSGRGVSTDTQYF

size: -
V: TRBV19
D: -
J: TRBJ1-5
DNA: TGTGCCAGTAGGTCCGGGGGGCGCAGGAAGCCCCAGCATTTT
CDR3: CASRSGGRRKPQHF

size: -
V: TRBV27
D: TRBD2
J: TRBJ2-7
DNA: TGTGCCAGCAGTTCCCCGAGGGGCGGGAGGGGACACGAGCAGTACTTC
CDR3: CASSSPRGGRGHEQYF

size: -
V: TRBV18
D: -
J: TRBJ1-5
DNA: TGTGCCAGCTCAGGGGGGCGGGAGCCCCAGCATTTT
CDR3: CASSGGREPQHF